One sample yielded the 31 T cell receptor beta chains listed below, sequenced in a study of T cells in tuberculosis. Indicated time point: new active TB diagnosis, blood taken before or within 7 days of starting treatment. Clones were read by immunoSEQ multiplex PCR, and TCRdb kept only the in-frame ones, dropping some. The sample lists more than 20,000 clones; under 85% were seen once. The source was PBMCs, collected at tuberculosis diagnosis. Receptor source: an adult with tuberculosis.

The chain combines TRBV4-3 with TRBJ2-1; TRBD2 aligns across 9 bases. V shed 0 bases and J 8 bases; nucleotides not matched to a gene: 5. Looked up from germline, CDR1 is LGHNA and CDR2 is YSLEER. This CDR3 is built from 15 residues. CDR3 DNA sequence: TGCGCCAGCAGCCAAGAATCTAGCGGGATCGATGAGCAGTTCTTC. Protein: CASSQESSGIDEQFF.

In this sample, this clone turned up once. The chain joins TRBV5-4 to TRBJ1-3; D unresolved. CDR1 is SGHNT and CDR2 is YYREEE in the germline V gene (reference sequence). V was trimmed by 4 bases and J by 3 bases, leaving 11 bases between them. The CDR3 totals 14 residues. CDR3 amino acids: CASSPRVGGNTIYF. The CDR3 DNA reads as TGTGCCAGCAGCCCCCGGGTAGGTGGAAACACCATATATTTT.

V gene TRBV9 combines with J gene TRBJ1-1, with 12 bases fitting TRBD1. Trimming took 3 bases from V and 11 from J; bases not matched to a gene: 2. The CDR3 consists of 12 residues. The germline gives CDR1 SGDLS, CDR2 YYNGEE. As DNA, the CDR3 is TGTGCCAGCAGCGGGGACAGGGGGCCGGCTTTCTTT. Translated: CASSGDRGPAFF. Combining the CDR3 with reference TRBV9 and TRBJ1-1 gives the whole variable domain DSGVTQTPKHLITATGQRVTLRCSPRSGDLSVYWYQQSLDQGLQFLIQYYNGEERAKGNILERFSAQQFPDLHSELNLSSLELGDSALYFCASSGDRGPAFFGQGTRLTVV.

This CDR3 reads CASSLIPGQDGELFF. The CDR3 DNA is TGTGCCAGCAGCCTCATTCCGGGACAGGACGGGGAGCTGTTTTTT. This chain joins TRBV7-2 and TRBJ2-2, with 8 bases that match TRBD1. Germline assignment: CDR1 SGHTA and CDR2 FQGNSA. V dropped 5 bases and J dropped 7; count of bases not matched to a gene: 9. This CDR3 is 15 amino acids long.

The V gene is TRBV6-1, the J gene TRBJ1-4, with 7 bases lining up with TRBD1. Germline CDR1 is MNHNS and CDR2 is SASEGT. The V segment lost 4 bases and the J segment 13 bases; nucleotides outside the gene matches: 9. CDR3 length: 13 residues. CDR3 in amino acids: CASSAGQDRGLFF. For the CDR3, the DNA is TGTGCCAGCAGTGCCGGACAGGACCGGGGACTGTTTTTT.

This clone was detected only once. This sequence joins TRBV28 and TRBJ2-7; 12 bases map to TRBD2. From germline, CDR1 is MDHEN and CDR2 SYDVKM. V was pared by 10 bases and J by 4 bases, with 8 bases of the junction left unmatched. This CDR3 contains 14 residues. CDR3 in DNA: TGTGCCACCTCTCTAGCGGGAGGGCCGTACGAGCAGTACTTC. Protein sequence: CATSLAGGPYEQYF.

The chain combines TRBV6-4 with TRBJ2-1; 11 nucleotides line up with TRBD2. V dropped 3 bases and J dropped 2; count of bases not matched to a gene: 0. Looked up from germline, CDR1 is MRHNA and CDR2 is SNTAGT. This CDR3 is 15 amino acids long. The CDR3 region is CASSELAGAYNEQFF. CDR3 nucleotides: TGTGCCAGCAGTGAACTAGCGGGGGCCTACAATGAGCAGTTCTTC.

The rearrangement links TRBV5-6 to TRBJ1-3; 8 bases agree with TRBD1. Germline V gene lookup returns CDR1 SGHDT and CDR2 YYEEEE. The CDR3 is 14 amino acids. After removal of 2 bases from V and 8 bases from J, the junction contained 6 bases not matched to a gene. The CDR3 reads CASSLGGQADTIYF. CDR3 nucleotide sequence: TGTGCCAGCAGCTTAGGGGGACAGGCGGACACCATATATTTT.

This clone appeared once. The chain uses TRBV19 and TRBJ1-3; D ambiguous. The germline gives CDR1 LNHDA, CDR2 SQIVND (reference sequence). The CDR3 has 14 residues. The V and J ends lost 7 bases and 1 base respectively, with 11 bases between them. The CDR3 protein is CASNPLGSGNTIYF. The CDR3, as DNA: TGTGCCAGTAATCCGCTCGGGTCTGGAAACACCATATATTTT.

There are a few counts of this clone. V is TRBV28 and J is TRBJ2-6; D may be TRBD2 (6 bases). V was cut by 3 bases and J by 2 bases, with 14 bases left in between. Looked up from germline, CDR1 is MDHEN and CDR2 is SYDVKM. The CDR3 is made up of 17 amino acids. CDR3 coding DNA: TGTGCCAGCAGTTTCCGTGTCCGGAGGGCTGGGGCCAACGTCCTGACTTTC. Translation: CASSFRVRRAGANVLTF.

The V and J genes are TRBV6-4 and TRBJ2-1, with D unclear. The CDR3 loop spans 16 amino acids. V was shortened by 2 bases and J by 4 bases, with 15 bases between the two germline ends. CDR1 and CDR2 from the germline V gene are MRHNA and SNTAGT. CDR3 loop: CASSDVFRVFYNEQFF. CDR3 DNA sequence: TGTGCCAGCAGTGACGTATTTCGGGTCTTTTACAATGAGCAGTTCTTC.

The V call is TRBV29-1, the J call TRBJ2-7, with 8 bases matching TRBD2. Germline assignment: CDR1 SQVTM and CDR2 ANQGSEA. V lost 5 bases to trimming and J lost 2 bases; unmatched junction nucleotides: 8. The CDR3 loop spans 14 amino acids. The DNA for the CDR3 is TGCAGCGTTAGACCGACTAGCGAGCCCTACGAGCAGTACTTC. Translated: CSVRPTSEPYEQYF.

In the case of this clone: One end of the junction does not line up with germline, which may come from a read error. For the CDR3, the DNA is TGTGCCAGCAGACCAGACCGGACAGGGACCTCCCGCTTC. It translates to CASRPDRTGTSRF. The chain uses TRBV28 and TRBJ1-2; 8 bases line up with TRBD1. The CDR3 runs to 13 residues. CDR1 and CDR2 from the germline V gene are MDHEN and SYDVKM.

J is TRBJ2-3 and V is TRBV5-4, with 11 positions matching TRBD2. The CDR3 loop spans 17 amino acids. CDR1 is SGHNT, CDR2 YYREEE, per germline (reference sequence). V was pared by 2 bases and J by 0 bases, with 5 bases of the junction left unmatched. The CDR3 DNA reads TGTGCCAGCAGCTTCCGTCTAGCGGGGGGAAGCACAGATACGCAGTATTTT. It translates to CASSFRLAGGSTDTQYF.

V and J are TRBV19 and TRBJ1-2; tentative D call: TRBD1 (6 bases). CDR3 length: 11 amino acids. The V end lost 9 bases, the J end lost 4 bases, and 9 bases lay between the germline ends. From germline, CDR1 is LNHDA and CDR2 SQIVND (reference sequence). The CDR3: CASRGFYGYTF. CDR3 bases: TGTGCCAGCAGGGGCTTCTATGGCTACACCTTC. The whole variable domain, filled in from reference TRBV19 and TRBJ1-2, reads DGGITQSPKYLFRKEGQNVTLSCEQNLNHDAMYWYRQDPGQGLRLIYYSQIVNDFQKGDIAEGYSVSREKKESFPLTVTSAQKNPTAFYLCASRGFYGYTFGSGTRLTVV.

The V gene is TRBV4-1, the J gene TRBJ2-7, with TRBD2 identical over 15 bases. V shed 2 bases, J shed 0 bases, and the junction held 8 bases outside the gene matches. Germline loops: CDR1 MGHRA, CDR2 YSYEKL. CDR3 length: 19 residues. The DNA for the CDR3 is TGCGCCAGCAGCCAAACCGGGACTAGCGGGAGGAGGAGCTCCTACGAGCAGTACTTC. Its protein product is CASSQTGTSGRRSSYEQYF.

V and J are TRBV27 and TRBJ2-7; 8 bases match TRBD2. Germline trimming cut 4 bases from V and 0 bases from J; bases unmatched to any gene: 8. CDR1 and CDR2 from the germline V gene are MNHEY and SMNVEV (reference sequence). The length of the CDR3 is 16 residues. The CDR3 DNA is TGTGCCAGCAGTTCCGGACTAGCCTTAAGCTCCTACGAGCAGTACTTC. Protein product: CASSSGLALSSYEQYF.

This chain joins TRBV30 and TRBJ2-3; 9 bases are shared with TRBD2. J lost 6 bases, V lost 1 base, and 8 bases had no gene match. CDR3 length: 15 amino acids. Germline values: CDR1 GTSNPN, CDR2 SVGIG (reference sequence). CDR3 sequence reads: CAWSADSGSIDTQYF. CDR3 coding DNA: TGTGCCTGGAGTGCCGATAGCGGGAGCATCGATACGCAGTATTTT.

The chain recombines TRBV7-9 with TRBJ2-7, with D perhaps TRBD2 (6 bases). Germline-derived CDR1 and CDR2 are SEHNR and FQNEAQ (reference sequence). Deletions cut 2 bases from V and 6 bases from J, with 11 bases between. The CDR3 is 13 residues long. The CDR3 protein is CASSLQEGLEQYF. CDR3 sequence (DNA): TGTGCCAGCAGCTTACAGGAGGGTCTCGAGCAGTACTTC.

The V gene is TRBV7-3, the J gene TRBJ1-1; unclear D gene. Germline CDR1 SGHTA, CDR2 FQGTGA. Between the trimmed V and J ends, which lost 5 bases and 5 bases, there was a span of 12 bases. The CDR3 totals 13 residues. In DNA, the CDR3 is TGTGCCAGCAGCCCTGGTCGTAGAACTGAAGCTTTCTTT. It translates to CASSPGRRTEAFF.

The chain employs TRBV2 and TRBJ1-5; D is undetermined. The germline CDR1 and CDR2 sequences are SNHLY and FYNNEI. This CDR3 comprises 13 residues. Between the trimmed V and J ends, which lost 2 bases and 4 bases, there was a span of 6 bases. CDR3 DNA sequence: TGTGCCAGCAGTGAATCCGGGAATCAGCCCCAGCATTTT. Amino acids: CASSESGNQPQHF.

This chain links TRBV6-5 with TRBJ1-1, with TRBD1 as a possible D gene (6 bases). The V and J ends lost 6 bases and 0 bases respectively, with 14 bases between them. The CDR3 is 15 residues long. Germline loops: CDR1 MNHEY, CDR2 SVGAGI. The CDR3 sequence is CASSLDSLMNTEAFF. The CDR3, as DNA: TGTGCCAGCAGCTTGGACAGCCTCATGAACACTGAAGCTTTCTTT.

The chain employs TRBV27 and TRBJ2-7; 10 bases agree with TRBD1. The V gene end was trimmed by 5 bases and the J gene end by 4 bases; junction bases not matched to a gene: 11. Germline CDR1 MNHEY, CDR2 SMNVEV (reference sequence). This CDR3 has 16 amino acids. The CDR3 DNA sequence: TGTGCCAGCAGTCCGGCCGGGACAGGGGTCTTGTACGAGCAGTACTTC. Encoded protein: CASSPAGTGVLYEQYF.

The rearrangement uses TRBV6-4 and TRBJ2-6, with a weak D call TRBD2 (5 bases). V was clipped by 5 bases and J by 2 bases, with 7 bases between them. In germline, CDR1 is MRHNA, CDR2 SNTAGT. The length of the CDR3 is 14 residues. CDR3 region: CASSTGAGANVLTF. The CDR3 DNA follows: TGTGCCAGCAGTACCGGGGCTGGGGCCAACGTCCTGACTTTC.

This chain links TRBV23-1 with TRBJ2-6; a possible D gene is TRBD1 (5 bases). TRBV23-1 is an ORF, and what it does is uncertain. V lost 0 bases and J lost 0, with 9 bases in between. This CDR3 has 17 amino acids. The CDR3 reads CASSQSGRFSGANVLTF. As DNA, the CDR3 is TGCGCCAGCAGTCAATCGGGGCGGTTCTCTGGGGCCAACGTCCTGACTTTC.

The CDR3: CASSPGRRGRGTEAFF. Written as DNA, the CDR3 is TGTGCCAGCAGCCCAGGGCGACGGGGGAGGGGCACTGAAGCTTTCTTT. V and J are TRBV7-8 and TRBJ1-1, with a possible D match to TRBD1 (5 bases). V was shortened by 5 bases and J by 4 bases, with 20 bases between the two germline ends. The CDR3 has 16 residues. Per the germline V gene, CDR1 is SGHVS and CDR2 is FQNEAQ.

The count of this clone is one. The rearrangement joins TRBV6-5 to TRBJ1-5, with 12 bases fitting TRBD1. Germline assignment: CDR1 MNHEY and CDR2 SVGAGI. With 6 bases clipped from V and 6 bases from J, the junction kept 3 bases outside the gene matches. The CDR3 contains 14 residues. CDR3 DNA: TGTGCCAGCAGGGGGACAGGGGGCACTCAGCCCCAGCATTTT. This codes for CASRGTGGTQPQHF.

The chain couples TRBV21-1 to TRBJ1-1; TRBD1, the table's D call, lacks a check against the DNA. TRBV21-1 is given as a pseudogene. The length of the CDR3 is 13 residues. The CDR3 is CATSQAANTEAFF. For the CDR3, the DNA is TGTGCCACCAGTCAGGCAGCGAACACTGAAGCTTTCTTT.

V is TRBV4-3 and J is TRBJ2-3; 10 bases match TRBD2. The CDR3 has 15 residues. J was trimmed by 6 bases and V by 2 bases; bases with no gene match: 5. The germline V gene encodes CDR1 LGHNA and CDR2 YSLEER. The CDR3: CASSQSGGAMDTQYF. CDR3 sequence (DNA): TGCGCCAGCAGCCAAAGCGGGGGGGCTATGGATACGCAGTATTTT.

The chain recombines TRBV21-1 with TRBJ2-1; the tabulated D call, TRBD2, remains unverified against the DNA. TRBV21-1 is flagged as a pseudogene. The CDR3 loop spans 16 amino acids. CDR3 sequence (DNA): TGTGCCAGCATCAATCACCCCCGTAGCTCCTACAATGAGCAGTTCTTC. It specifies CASINHPRSSYNEQFF.

The rearrangement uses TRBV7-9 and TRBJ2-2; a possible D gene is TRBD2 (5 bases). The ends were cut back, 5 bases at V and 4 bases at J, with 17 bases in the middle. Germline V gives CDR1 SEHNR, CDR2 FQNEAQ (reference sequence). This CDR3 spans 16 amino acids. The CDR3 DNA sequence: TGTGCCAGCAGCGTTATCCGGGGTACCCCCACCGGGGAGCTGTTTTTT. This gives the protein CASSVIRGTPTGELFF. Supplemented by reference TRBV7-9 and TRBJ2-2, the full variable domain reads DTGVSQNPRHKITKRGQNVTFRCDPISEHNRLYWYRQTLGQGPEFLTYFQNEAQLEKSRLLSDRFSAERPKGSFSTLEIQRTEQGDSAMYLCASSVIRGTPTGELFFGEGSRLTVL.